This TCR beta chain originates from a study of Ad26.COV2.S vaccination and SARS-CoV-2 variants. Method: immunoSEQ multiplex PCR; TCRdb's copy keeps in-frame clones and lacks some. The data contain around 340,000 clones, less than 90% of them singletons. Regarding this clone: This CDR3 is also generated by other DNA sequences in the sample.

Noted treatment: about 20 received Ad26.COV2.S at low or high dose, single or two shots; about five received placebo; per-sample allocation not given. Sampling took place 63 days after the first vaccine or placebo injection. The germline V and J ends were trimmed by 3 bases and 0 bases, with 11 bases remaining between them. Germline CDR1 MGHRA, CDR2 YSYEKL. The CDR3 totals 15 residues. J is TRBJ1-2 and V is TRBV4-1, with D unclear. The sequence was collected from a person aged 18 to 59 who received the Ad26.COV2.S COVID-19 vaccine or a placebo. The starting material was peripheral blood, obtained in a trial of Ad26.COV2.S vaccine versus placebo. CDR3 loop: CASSQGDRANYGYTF. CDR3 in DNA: TGCGCCAGCAGCCAGGGAGACCGAGCTAACTATGGCTACACCTTC.